This T cell receptor (beta chain) comes out of a study of T and B cells in COVID-19 patients. In its sample, this clonotype is large. Its antigen is as yet unknown. From blood, about 220-500 ng of genomic DNA served as TRB template. Deletions cut 2 bases from V and 10 bases from J, with 9 bases between. This CDR3 region has 12 residues. Germline CDR1 GTSNPN, CDR2 SVGIG (reference sequence). Study outcomes and limitations: Symptomatic-phase blood samples from mildly ill patients and early samples from severe cases were scarce.

TRB rearrangements were amplified by multiplex PCR with BIOMED2 TRB-A/B primers. Via MiXCR, TCRdb re-called the multiplex PCR reads, giving one row per CDR3 protein. Of about 3,000 distinct CDR3 sequences in the sample, over 20% were seen once. This TCR was sampled from a human donor with active COVID-19. This rearrangement joins TRBV30 to TRBJ1-6; the D is unclear. The sample was blood. The CDR3 reads CAWSRIMSPLHF. The DNA of the CDR3 is TGTGCCTGGAGTCGAATAATGTCACCCCTCCACTTT.